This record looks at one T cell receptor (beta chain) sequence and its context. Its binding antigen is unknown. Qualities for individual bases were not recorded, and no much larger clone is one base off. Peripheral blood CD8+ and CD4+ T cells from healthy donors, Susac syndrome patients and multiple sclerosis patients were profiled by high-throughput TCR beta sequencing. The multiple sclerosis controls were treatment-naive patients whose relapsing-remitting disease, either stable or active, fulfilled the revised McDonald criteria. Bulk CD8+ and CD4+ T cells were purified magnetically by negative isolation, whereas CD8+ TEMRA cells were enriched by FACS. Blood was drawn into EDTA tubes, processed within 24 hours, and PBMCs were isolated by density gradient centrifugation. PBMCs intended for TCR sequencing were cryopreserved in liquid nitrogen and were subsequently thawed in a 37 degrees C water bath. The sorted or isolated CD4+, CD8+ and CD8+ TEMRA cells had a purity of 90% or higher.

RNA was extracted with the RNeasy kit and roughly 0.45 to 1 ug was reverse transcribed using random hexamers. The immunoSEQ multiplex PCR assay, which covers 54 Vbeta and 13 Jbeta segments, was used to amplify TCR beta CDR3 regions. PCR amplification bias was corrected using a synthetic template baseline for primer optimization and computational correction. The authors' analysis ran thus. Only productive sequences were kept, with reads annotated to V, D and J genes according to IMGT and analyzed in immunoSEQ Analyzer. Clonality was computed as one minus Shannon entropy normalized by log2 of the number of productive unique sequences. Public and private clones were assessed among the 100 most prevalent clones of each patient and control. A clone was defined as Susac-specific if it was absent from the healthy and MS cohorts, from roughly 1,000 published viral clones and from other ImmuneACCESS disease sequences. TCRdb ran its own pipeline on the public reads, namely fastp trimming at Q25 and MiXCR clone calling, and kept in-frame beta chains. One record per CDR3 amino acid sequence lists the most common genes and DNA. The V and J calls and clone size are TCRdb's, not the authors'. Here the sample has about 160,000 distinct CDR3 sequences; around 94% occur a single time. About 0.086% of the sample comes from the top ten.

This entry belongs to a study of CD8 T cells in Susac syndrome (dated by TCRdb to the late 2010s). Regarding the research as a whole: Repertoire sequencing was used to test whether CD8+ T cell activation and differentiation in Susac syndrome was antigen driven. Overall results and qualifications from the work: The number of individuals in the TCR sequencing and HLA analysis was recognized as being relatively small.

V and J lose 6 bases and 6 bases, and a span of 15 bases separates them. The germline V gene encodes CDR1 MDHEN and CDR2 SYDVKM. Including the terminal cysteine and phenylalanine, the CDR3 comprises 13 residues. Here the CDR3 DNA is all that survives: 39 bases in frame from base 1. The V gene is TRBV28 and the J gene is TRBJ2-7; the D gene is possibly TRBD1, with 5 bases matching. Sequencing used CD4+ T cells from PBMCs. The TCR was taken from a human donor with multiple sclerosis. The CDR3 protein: CASRDNRVSEQYF. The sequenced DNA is TGTGCCAGCAGGGACAATCGGGTTTCCGAGCAGTACTTC.